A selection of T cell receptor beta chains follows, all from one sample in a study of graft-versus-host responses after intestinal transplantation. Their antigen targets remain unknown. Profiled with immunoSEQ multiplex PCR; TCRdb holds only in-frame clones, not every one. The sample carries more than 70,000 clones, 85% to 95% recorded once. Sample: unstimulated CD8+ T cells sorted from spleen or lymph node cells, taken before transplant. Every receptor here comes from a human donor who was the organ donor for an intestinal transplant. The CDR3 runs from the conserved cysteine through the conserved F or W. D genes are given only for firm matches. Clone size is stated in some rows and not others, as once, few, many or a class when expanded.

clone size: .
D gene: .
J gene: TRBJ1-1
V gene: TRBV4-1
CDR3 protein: CASSQEGMDSRLVGNTEAFF
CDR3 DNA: TGCGCCAGCAGCCAAGAAGGGATGGACAGTCGTTTGGTGGGGAACACTGAAGCTTTCTTT

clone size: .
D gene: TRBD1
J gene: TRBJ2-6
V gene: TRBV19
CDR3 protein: CASSIGTGHSGANVLTF
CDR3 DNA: TGTGCCAGTAGTATTGGGACAGGCCACTCTGGGGCCAACGTCCTGACTTTC

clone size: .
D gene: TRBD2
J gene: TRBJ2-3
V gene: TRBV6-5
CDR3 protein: CASSSGLAADTQYF
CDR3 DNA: TGTGCCAGCAGTTCCGGACTAGCCGCAGATACGCAGTATTTT

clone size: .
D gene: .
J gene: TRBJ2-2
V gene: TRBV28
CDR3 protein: CASRERGDLVGTGELFF
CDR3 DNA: TGTGCCAGCCGGGAGAGAGGGGACCTCGTTGGCACCGGGGAGCTGTTTTTT

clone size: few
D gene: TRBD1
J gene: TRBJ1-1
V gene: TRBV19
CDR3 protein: CASSTGGNTEAFF
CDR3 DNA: TGTGCCAGTAGCACAGGGGGCAATACTGAAGCTTTCTTT

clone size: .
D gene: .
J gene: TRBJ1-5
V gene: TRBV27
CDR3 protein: CASSLLGREDQPQHF
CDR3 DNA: TGTGCCAGCAGTTTATTGGGGCGTGAGGATCAGCCCCAGCATTTT

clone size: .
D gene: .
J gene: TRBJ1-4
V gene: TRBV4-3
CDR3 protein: CASSHRDATNEKLFF
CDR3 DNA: TGCGCCAGCAGCCACCGCGATGCAACTAATGAAAAACTGTTTTTT

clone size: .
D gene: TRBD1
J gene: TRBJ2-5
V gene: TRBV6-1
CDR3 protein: CASSEGTGSETQYF
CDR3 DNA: TGTGCCAGCAGTGAAGGGACAGGGTCGGAGACCCAGTACTTC

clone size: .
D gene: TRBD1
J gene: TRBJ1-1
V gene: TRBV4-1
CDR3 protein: CASSQRQGAANTEAFF
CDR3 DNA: TGCGCCAGCAGCCAAAGGCAGGGGGCGGCGAACACTGAAGCTTTCTTT

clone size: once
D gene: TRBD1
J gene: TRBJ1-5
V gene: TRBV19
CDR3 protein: CASSMGLGTGTNQPQHF
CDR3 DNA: TGTGCCAGTAGTATGGGACTCGGGACAGGGACCAATCAGCCCCAGCATTTT

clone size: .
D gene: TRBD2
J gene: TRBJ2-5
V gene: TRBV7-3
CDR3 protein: CASSPTSGETQYF
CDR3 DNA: TGTGCCAGCAGCCCCACTAGCGGGGAGACCCAGTACTTC

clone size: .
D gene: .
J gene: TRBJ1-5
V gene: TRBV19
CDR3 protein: CASSPDRYSNQPQHF
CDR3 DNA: TGTGCCAGTAGTCCCGACAGGTATAGCAATCAGCCCCAGCATTTT

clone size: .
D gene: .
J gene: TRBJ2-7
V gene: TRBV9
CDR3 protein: CASSVGGRSYEQYF
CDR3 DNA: TGTGCCAGCAGCGTAGGGGGCCGCTCCTACGAGCAGTACTTC

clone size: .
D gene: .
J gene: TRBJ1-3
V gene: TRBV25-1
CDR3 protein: CASSEFGGGNTIYF
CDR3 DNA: TGTGCCAGCAGTGAATTCGGAGGGGGAAACACCATATATTTT

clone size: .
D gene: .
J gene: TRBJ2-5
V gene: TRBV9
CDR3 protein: CASSAGGVQETQYF
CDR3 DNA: TGTGCCAGCAGCGCGGGCGGGGTCCAAGAGACCCAGTACTTC

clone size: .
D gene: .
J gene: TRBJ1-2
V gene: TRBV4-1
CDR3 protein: CASSQDRDSNYGYTF
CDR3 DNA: TGCGCCAGCAGCCAAGATCGTGACAGTAACTATGGCTACACCTTC

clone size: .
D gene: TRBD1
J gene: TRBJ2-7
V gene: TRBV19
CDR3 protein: CASSIGTGGYEQYF
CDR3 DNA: TGTGCCAGTAGTATTGGGACAGGGGGTTACGAGCAGTACTTC

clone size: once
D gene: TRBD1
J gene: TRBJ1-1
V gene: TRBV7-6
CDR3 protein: CASSPGTGGITEAFF
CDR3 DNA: TGTGCCAGCAGCCCGGGGACAGGGGGCATCACTGAAGCTTTCTTT

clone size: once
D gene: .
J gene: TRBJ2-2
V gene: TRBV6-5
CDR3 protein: CASSYSTFTGELFF
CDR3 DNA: TGTGCCAGCAGTTACTCCACTTTCACCGGGGAGCTGTTTTTT

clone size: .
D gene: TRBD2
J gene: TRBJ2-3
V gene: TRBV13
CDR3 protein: CASSWPENSGETQYF
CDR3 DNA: TGTGCCAGCTCGTGGCCTGAAAATAGCGGGGAGACGCAGTATTTT

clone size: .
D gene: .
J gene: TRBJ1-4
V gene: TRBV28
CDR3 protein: CASTRGFSTNEKLFF
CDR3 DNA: TGTGCCAGCACCCGGGGGTTCTCAACTAATGAAAAACTGTTTTTT

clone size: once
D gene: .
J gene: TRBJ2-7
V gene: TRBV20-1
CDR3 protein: CSAWGLEQYF
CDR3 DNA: TGCAGTGCCTGGGGCCTCGAGCAGTACTTC